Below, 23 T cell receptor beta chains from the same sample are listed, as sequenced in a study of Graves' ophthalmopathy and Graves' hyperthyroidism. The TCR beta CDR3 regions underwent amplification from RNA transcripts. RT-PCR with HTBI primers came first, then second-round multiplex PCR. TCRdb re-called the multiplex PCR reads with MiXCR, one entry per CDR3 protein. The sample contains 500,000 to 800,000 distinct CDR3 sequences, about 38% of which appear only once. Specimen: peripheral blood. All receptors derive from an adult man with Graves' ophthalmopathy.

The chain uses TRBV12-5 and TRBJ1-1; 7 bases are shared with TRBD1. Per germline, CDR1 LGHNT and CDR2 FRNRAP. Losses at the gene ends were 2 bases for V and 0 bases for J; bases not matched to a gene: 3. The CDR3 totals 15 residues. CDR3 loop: CASGLPQGVNTEAFF. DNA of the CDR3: TGTGCTAGTGGTTTGCCCCAGGGGGTGAACACTGAAGCTTTCTTT.

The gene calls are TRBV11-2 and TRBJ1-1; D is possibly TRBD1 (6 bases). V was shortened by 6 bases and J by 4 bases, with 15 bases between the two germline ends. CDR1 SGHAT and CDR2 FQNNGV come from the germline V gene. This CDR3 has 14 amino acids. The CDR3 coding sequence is TGTGCCAGCAGGGCGACAGGAGATCCCACTGAAGCTTTCTTT. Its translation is CASRATGDPTEAFF.

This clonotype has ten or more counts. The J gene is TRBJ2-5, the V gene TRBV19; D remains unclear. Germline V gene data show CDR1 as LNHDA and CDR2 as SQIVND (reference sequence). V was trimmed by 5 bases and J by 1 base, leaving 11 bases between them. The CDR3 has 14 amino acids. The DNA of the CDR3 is TGTGCCAGTAGTCCAAGTTGGGGCCAAGAGACCCAGTACTTC. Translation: CASSPSWGQETQYF. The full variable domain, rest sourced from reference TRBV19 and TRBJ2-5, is DGGITQSPKYLFRKEGQNVTLSCEQNLNHDAMYWYRQDPGQGLRLIYYSQIVNDFQKGDIAEGYSVSREKKESFPLTVTSAQKNPTAFYLCASSPSWGQETQYFGPGTRLLVL.

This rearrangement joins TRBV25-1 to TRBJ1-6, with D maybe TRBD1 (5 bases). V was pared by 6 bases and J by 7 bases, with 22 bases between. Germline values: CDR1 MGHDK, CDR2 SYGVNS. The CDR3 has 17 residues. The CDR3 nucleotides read TGTGCCAGCAGCCAAGATCTCGGGGCGGGCGCGAATTCACCCCTCCACTTT. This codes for CASSQDLGAGANSPLHF.

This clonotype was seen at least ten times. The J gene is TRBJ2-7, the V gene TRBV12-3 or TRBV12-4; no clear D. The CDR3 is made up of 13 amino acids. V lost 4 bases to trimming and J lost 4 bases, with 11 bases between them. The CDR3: CASSSAVGYEQYF. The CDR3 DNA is TGTGCCAGCAGTTCCGCGGTCGGGTACGAGCAGTACTTC.

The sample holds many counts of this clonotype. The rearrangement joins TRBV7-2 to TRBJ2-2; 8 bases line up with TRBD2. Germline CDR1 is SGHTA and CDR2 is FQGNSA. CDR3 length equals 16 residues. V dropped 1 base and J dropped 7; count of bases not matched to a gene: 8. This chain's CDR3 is CASSLGRGARNGELFF. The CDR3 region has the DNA TGTGCCAGCAGCTTAGGGCGGGGGGCCAGGAACGGGGAGCTGTTTTTT.

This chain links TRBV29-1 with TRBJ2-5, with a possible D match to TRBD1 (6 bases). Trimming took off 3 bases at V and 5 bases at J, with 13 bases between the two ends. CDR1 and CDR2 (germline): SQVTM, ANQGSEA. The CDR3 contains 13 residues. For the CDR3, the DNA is TGCAGCGTTGACGTGGCAGGGGTGGAGACCCAGTACTTC. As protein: CSVDVAGVETQYF.

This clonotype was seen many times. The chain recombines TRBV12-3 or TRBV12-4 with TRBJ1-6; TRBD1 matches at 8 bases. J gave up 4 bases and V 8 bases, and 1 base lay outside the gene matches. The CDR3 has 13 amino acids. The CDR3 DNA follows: TGTGCCAGCGGACAGGGTTATAATTCACCCCTCCACTTT. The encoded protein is CASGQGYNSPLHF.

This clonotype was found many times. The CDR3 spells CASSQEPGSSYEQYF. In nucleotides, the CDR3 is TGTGCCAGCAGCCAAGAACCGGGTAGCTCCTACGAGCAGTACTTC. The chain carries TRBV14 and TRBJ2-7; D is unclear. CDR1 is SGHDN, CDR2 FVKESK, per germline. The V gene lost 0 bases and the J gene lost 0 bases, with 9 bases spanning the gap. The CDR3 totals 15 residues.

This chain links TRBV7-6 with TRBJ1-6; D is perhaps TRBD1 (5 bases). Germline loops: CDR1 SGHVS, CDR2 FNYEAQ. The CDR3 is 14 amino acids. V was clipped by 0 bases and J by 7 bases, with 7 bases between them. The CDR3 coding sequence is TGTGCCAGCAGCTTAGCGGCAGGGAATTCACCCCTCCACTTT. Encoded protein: CASSLAAGNSPLHF.

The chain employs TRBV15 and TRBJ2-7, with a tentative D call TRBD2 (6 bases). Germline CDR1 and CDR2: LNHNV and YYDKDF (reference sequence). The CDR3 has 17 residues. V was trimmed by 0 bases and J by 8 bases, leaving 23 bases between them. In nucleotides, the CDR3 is TGTGCCACCAGCAGAGATCGTGGGTGGAGGGGTCAGCCCCAGCAGTACTTC. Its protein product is CATSRDRGWRGQPQQYF.

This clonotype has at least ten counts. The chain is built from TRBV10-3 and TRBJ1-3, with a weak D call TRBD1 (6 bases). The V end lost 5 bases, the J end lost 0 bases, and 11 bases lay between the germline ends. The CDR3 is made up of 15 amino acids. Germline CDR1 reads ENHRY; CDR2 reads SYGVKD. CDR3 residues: CAISLQGGSGNTIYF. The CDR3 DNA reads TGTGCCATCAGTCTACAAGGGGGCTCTGGAAACACCATATATTTT.

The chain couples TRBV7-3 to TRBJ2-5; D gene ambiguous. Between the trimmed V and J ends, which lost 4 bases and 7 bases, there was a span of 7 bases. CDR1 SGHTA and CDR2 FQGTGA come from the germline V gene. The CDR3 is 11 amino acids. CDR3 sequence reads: CASSSPGTQYF. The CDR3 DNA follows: TGTGCCAGCAGCTCCCCAGGGACCCAGTACTTC.

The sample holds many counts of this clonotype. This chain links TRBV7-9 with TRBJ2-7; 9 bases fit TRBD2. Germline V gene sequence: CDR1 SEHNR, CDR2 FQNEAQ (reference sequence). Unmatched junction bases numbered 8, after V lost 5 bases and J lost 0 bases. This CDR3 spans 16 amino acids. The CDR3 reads CASSPVDSGGSYEQYF. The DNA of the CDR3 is TGTGCCAGCAGCCCAGTAGATAGCGGGGGCTCCTACGAGCAGTACTTC.

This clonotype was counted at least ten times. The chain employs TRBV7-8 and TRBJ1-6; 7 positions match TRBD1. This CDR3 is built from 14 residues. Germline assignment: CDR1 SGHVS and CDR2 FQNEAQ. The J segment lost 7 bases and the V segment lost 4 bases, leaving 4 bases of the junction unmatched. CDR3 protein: CASSSQGKNSPLHF. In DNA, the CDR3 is TGTGCCAGCAGCTCACAGGGGAAAAATTCACCCCTCCACTTT.

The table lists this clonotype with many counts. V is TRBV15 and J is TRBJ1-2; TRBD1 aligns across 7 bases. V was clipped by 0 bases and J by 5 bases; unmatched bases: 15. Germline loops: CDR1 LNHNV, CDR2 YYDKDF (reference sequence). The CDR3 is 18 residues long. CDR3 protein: CATSRETPGEGARYGYTF. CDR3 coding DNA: TGTGCCACCAGCAGAGAGACCCCTGGGGAGGGGGCGCGATATGGCTACACCTTC.

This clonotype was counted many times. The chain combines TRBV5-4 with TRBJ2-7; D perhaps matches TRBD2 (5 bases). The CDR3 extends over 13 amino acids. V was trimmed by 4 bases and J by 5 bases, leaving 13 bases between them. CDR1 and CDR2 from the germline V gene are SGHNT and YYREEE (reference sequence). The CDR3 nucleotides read TGTGCCAGCAGCCCCCCCACGAGGGACGAGCAGTACTTC. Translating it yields CASSPPTRDEQYF. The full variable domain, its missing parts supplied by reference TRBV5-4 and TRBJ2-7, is ETGVTQSPTHLIKTRGQQVTLRCSSQSGHNTVSWYQQALGQGPQFIFQYYREEENGRGNFPPRFSGLQFPNYSSELNVNALELDDSALYLCASSPPTRDEQYFGPGTRLTVT.

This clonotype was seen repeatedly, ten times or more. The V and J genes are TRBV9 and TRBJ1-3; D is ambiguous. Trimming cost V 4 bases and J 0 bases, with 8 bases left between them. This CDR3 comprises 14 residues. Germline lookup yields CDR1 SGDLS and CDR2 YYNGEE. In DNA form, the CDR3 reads TGTGCCAGCAGCCCGGGGATCTCTGGAAACACCATATATTTT. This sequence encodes CASSPGISGNTIYF.

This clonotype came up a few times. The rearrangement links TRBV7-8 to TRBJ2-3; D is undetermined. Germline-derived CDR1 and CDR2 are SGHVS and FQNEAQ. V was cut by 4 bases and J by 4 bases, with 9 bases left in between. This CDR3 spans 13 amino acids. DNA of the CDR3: TGTGCCAGCAGCTCACGCAACGCAGATACGCAGTATTTT. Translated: CASSSRNADTQYF. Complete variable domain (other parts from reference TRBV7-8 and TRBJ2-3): GAGVSQSPRYKVAKRGQDVALRCDPISGHVSLFWYQQALGQGPEFLTYFQNEAQLDKSGLPSDRFFAERPEGSVSTLKIQRTQQEDSAVYLCASSSRNADTQYFGPGTRLTVL.

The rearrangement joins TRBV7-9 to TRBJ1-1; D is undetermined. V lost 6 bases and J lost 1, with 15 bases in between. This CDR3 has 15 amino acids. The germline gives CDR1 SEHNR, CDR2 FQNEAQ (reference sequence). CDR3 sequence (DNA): TGTGCCAGCAGTGACCCTGACGGAACGAACACTGAAGCTTTCTTT. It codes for CASSDPDGTNTEAFF.

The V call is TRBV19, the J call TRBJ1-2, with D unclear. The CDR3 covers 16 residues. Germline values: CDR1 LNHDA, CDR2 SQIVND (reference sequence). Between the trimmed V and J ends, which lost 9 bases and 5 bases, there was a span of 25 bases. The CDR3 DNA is TGTGCCAGCTCACCACGGGATACCTTGCGGTGGTATGGCTACACCTTC. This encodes CASSPRDTLRWYGYTF.

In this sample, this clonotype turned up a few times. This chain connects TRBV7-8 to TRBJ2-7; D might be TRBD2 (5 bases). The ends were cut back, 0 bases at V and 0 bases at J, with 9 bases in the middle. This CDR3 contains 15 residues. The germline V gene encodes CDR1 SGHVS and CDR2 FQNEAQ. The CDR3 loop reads CASSLARASSYEQYF. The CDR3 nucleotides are TGTGCCAGCAGCTTAGCGAGGGCCAGCTCCTACGAGCAGTACTTC. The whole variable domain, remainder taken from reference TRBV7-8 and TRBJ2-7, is GAGVSQSPRYKVAKRGQDVALRCDPISGHVSLFWYQQALGQGPEFLTYFQNEAQLDKSGLPSDRFFAERPEGSVSTLKIQRTQQEDSAVYLCASSLARASSYEQYFGPGTRLTVT.

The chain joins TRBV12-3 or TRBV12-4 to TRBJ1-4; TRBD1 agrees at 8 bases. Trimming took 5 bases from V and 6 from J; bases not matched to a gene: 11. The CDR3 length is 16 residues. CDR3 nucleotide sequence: TGTGCCAGCAGTATACGGCAGGGGGCCTTTTATGAAAAACTGTTTTTT. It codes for CASSIRQGAFYEKLFF.